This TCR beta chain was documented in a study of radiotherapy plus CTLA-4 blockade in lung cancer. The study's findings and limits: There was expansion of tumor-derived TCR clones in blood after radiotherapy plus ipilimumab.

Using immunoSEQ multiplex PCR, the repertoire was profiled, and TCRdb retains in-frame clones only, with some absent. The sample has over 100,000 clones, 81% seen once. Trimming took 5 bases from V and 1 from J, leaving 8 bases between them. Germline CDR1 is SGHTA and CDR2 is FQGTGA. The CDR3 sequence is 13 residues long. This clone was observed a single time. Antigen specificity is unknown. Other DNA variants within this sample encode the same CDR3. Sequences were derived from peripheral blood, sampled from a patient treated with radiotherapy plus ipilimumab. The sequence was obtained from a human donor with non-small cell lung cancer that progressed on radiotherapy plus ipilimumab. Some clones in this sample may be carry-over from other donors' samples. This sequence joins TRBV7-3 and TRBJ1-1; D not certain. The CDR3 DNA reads TGTGCCAGCAGCCCCGACGGGAACACTGAAGCTTTCTTT. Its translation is CASSPDGNTEAFF.